The rows below give T cell receptor beta chains drawn from one sample of a study of OX40 agonist ivuxolimab in advanced cancers. Measured with immunoSEQ multiplex PCR; TCRdb has only the in-frame clones, and not every one. The data contain approximately 100,000 clones, about 85% of them seen just once; the ten biggest clones take up approximately 4.2%. The sequenced sample was CD4+ or CD8+ T cells sorted from blood, obtained in a trial of the OX40 agonist ivuxolimab. These receptors came from an adult with an advanced solid tumor such as melanoma, head and neck, liver or kidney cancer. Each CDR3 is given with its conserved first and last residue. A D gene is named only where the DNA matches it firmly. Not every row has a clone size; where given, it reads once, few, many or a size class.

V gene: TRBV6-1; J gene: TRBJ1-2; clone size: -; CDR3 length: 17; D gene: -; CDR3 protein: CASSEAFSQTGLYGYTF; CDR3 DNA: TGTGCCAGCAGTGAAGCATTCAGTCAAACAGGCCTCTATGGCTACACCTTC
V gene: TRBV5-1; J gene: TRBJ1-1; clone size: -; CDR3 length: 11; D gene: -; CDR3 protein: CASSLGTEAFF; CDR3 DNA: TGCGCCAGCAGCTTGGGGACTGAAGCTTTCTTT
V gene: TRBV14; J gene: TRBJ2-3; clone size: -; CDR3 length: 13; D gene: -; CDR3 protein: CASSQGDTDTQYF; CDR3 DNA: TGTGCCAGCAGCCAAGGAGACACAGATACGCAGTATTTT
V gene: TRBV7-7; J gene: TRBJ2-3; clone size: -; CDR3 length: 13; D gene: -; CDR3 protein: CASSALRADTQYF; CDR3 DNA: TGTGCTAGCAGCGCCCTCCGAGCAGATACGCAGTATTTT
V gene: TRBV5-4; J gene: TRBJ2-1; clone size: -; CDR3 length: 18; D gene: TRBD2; CDR3 protein: CASSFISGRAQIYNEQFF; CDR3 DNA: TGTGCCAGCAGCTTCATCAGCGGGAGGGCCCAGATCTACAATGAGCAGTTCTTC
V gene: TRBV5-8; J gene: TRBJ2-7; clone size: -; CDR3 length: 14; D gene: TRBD1; CDR3 protein: CASSLGDSSYEQYF; CDR3 DNA: TGTGCCAGCAGCTTGGGGGACAGTTCCTACGAGCAGTACTTC
V gene: TRBV5-4; J gene: TRBJ2-3; clone size: few; CDR3 length: 17; D gene: -; CDR3 protein: CASSLVGQSSFTDTQYF; CDR3 DNA: TGTGCCAGCAGCTTGGTCGGACAATCTTCTTTCACAGATACGCAGTATTTT
V gene: TRBV7-2; J gene: TRBJ2-3; clone size: -; CDR3 length: 16; D gene: TRBD2; CDR3 protein: CASSLASRTSGETQYF; CDR3 DNA: TGTGCCAGCAGCTTAGCGAGTAGGACTAGCGGGGAAACGCAGTATTTT
V gene: TRBV28; J gene: TRBJ2-7; clone size: -; CDR3 length: 13; D gene: TRBD2; CDR3 protein: CATQAGGIYEQYF; CDR3 DNA: TGTGCCACCCAAGCGGGAGGAATCTACGAGCAGTACTTC
V gene: TRBV30; J gene: TRBJ1-1; clone size: -; CDR3 length: 12; D gene: TRBD1; CDR3 protein: CAWGTVSTEAFF; CDR3 DNA: TGTGCCTGGGGGACAGTGAGCACTGAAGCTTTCTTT
V gene: TRBV27; J gene: TRBJ2-2; clone size: -; CDR3 length: 17; D gene: TRBD2; CDR3 protein: CASSLSGLAVNTGELFF; CDR3 DNA: TGTGCCAGCAGTTTATCGGGACTAGCGGTGAACACCGGGGAGCTGTTTTTT
V gene: TRBV10-2; J gene: TRBJ2-3; clone size: -; CDR3 length: 17; D gene: TRBD2; CDR3 protein: CASSQPGLADNTDTQYF; CDR3 DNA: TGCGCCAGCAGTCAACCGGGACTAGCGGATAACACAGATACGCAGTATTTT
V gene: TRBV28; J gene: TRBJ2-3; clone size: -; CDR3 length: 14; D gene: TRBD1; CDR3 protein: CAGSDRGETDTQYF; CDR3 DNA: TGTGCCGGCTCCGACAGGGGAGAAACAGATACGCAGTATTTT
V gene: TRBV9; J gene: TRBJ2-3; clone size: -; CDR3 length: 16; D gene: TRBD2; CDR3 protein: CASTPEAGGSTDTQYF; CDR3 DNA: TGTGCCAGCACCCCGGAAGCGGGAGGTAGCACAGATACGCAGTATTTT
V gene: TRBV15; J gene: TRBJ1-5; clone size: -; CDR3 length: 22; D gene: -; CDR3 protein: CATSRDPPAPLRKEYSNQPQHF; CDR3 DNA: TGTGCCACCAGCAGAGATCCCCCCGCGCCATTGCGGAAGGAATATAGCAATCAGCCCCAGCATTTT
V gene: TRBV7-9; J gene: TRBJ2-7; clone size: -; CDR3 length: 13; D gene: -; CDR3 protein: CASSREGGYEQYF; CDR3 DNA: TGTGCCAGCAGCCGAGAAGGAGGCTACGAGCAGTACTTC
V gene: TRBV6-5; J gene: TRBJ2-7; clone size: -; CDR3 length: 14; D gene: TRBD2; CDR3 protein: CASSYSGGVYEQYF; CDR3 DNA: TGTGCCAGCAGTTACTCGGGGGGGGTCTACGAGCAGTACTTC
V gene: TRBV28; J gene: TRBJ1-1; clone size: -; CDR3 length: 15; D gene: -; CDR3 protein: CASRSRGARYTEAFF; CDR3 DNA: TGTGCCAGCAGAAGCCGGGGGGCGCGGTACACTGAAGCTTTCTTT
V gene: TRBV6-5; J gene: TRBJ1-1; clone size: once; CDR3 length: 14; D gene: -; CDR3 protein: CASSTDLTNTEAFF; CDR3 DNA: TGTGCCAGCAGCACAGACCTTACGAACACTGAAGCTTTCTTT
V gene: TRBV9; J gene: TRBJ2-5; clone size: -; CDR3 length: 13; D gene: -; CDR3 protein: CASSVGTVETQYF; CDR3 DNA: TGTGCCAGCAGCGTAGGGACAGTTGAGACCCAGTACTTC
V gene: TRBV6-9; J gene: TRBJ1-1; clone size: -; CDR3 length: 12; D gene: -; CDR3 protein: CASRARSGTAFF; CDR3 DNA: TGTGCCAGCAGGGCCCGGTCGGGTACAGCTTTCTTT
V gene: TRBV7-9; J gene: TRBJ1-1; clone size: -; CDR3 length: 12; D gene: -; CDR3 protein: CASSFYGTEAFF; CDR3 DNA: TGTGCCAGCAGCTTTTACGGGACTGAAGCTTTCTTT
V gene: TRBV4-1; J gene: TRBJ1-1; clone size: -; CDR3 length: 15; D gene: TRBD1; CDR3 protein: CASSQEGTGGSEAFF; CDR3 DNA: TGCGCCAGCAGCCAAGAGGGGACAGGGGGCTCTGAAGCTTTCTTT
V gene: TRBV25-1; J gene: TRBJ2-4; clone size: -; CDR3 length: 13; D gene: -; CDR3 protein: CASSEPGENIQYF; CDR3 DNA: TGTGCCAGCAGTGAACCAGGGGAAAACATTCAGTACTTC
V gene: TRBV4-1; J gene: TRBJ2-7; clone size: -; CDR3 length: 15; D gene: -; CDR3 protein: CASSQEPGYNYEQYF; CDR3 DNA: TGCGCCAGCAGCCAAGAGCCGGGATACAACTACGAGCAGTACTTC
V gene: TRBV2; J gene: TRBJ1-1; clone size: -; CDR3 length: 14; D gene: TRBD1; CDR3 protein: CASKGQGGITEAFF; CDR3 DNA: TGTGCCAGCAAGGGACAGGGGGGGATAACTGAAGCTTTCTTT
V gene: TRBV19; J gene: TRBJ1-1; clone size: -; CDR3 length: 13; D gene: -; CDR3 protein: CASSSTLNTEAFF; CDR3 DNA: TGTGCCAGTAGTAGCACACTGAACACTGAAGCTTTCTTT
V gene: TRBV28; J gene: TRBJ2-7; clone size: -; CDR3 length: 15; D gene: -; CDR3 protein: CASSQTNGGSYEQYF; CDR3 DNA: TGTGCCAGCAGCCAGACGAACGGGGGCTCCTACGAGCAGTACTTC
V gene: TRBV11-3; J gene: TRBJ2-7; clone size: -; CDR3 length: 14; D gene: -; CDR3 protein: CASSPRTVSYEQYF; CDR3 DNA: TGTGCCAGCAGCCCACGGACAGTATCCTACGAGCAGTACTTC
V gene: TRBV6-5; J gene: TRBJ1-5; clone size: -; CDR3 length: 15; D gene: -; CDR3 protein: CASRPQATRNQPQHF; CDR3 DNA: TGTGCCAGCAGACCGCAGGCTACCCGTAATCAGCCCCAGCATTTT
V gene: TRBV27; J gene: TRBJ2-1; clone size: -; CDR3 length: 14; D gene: TRBD2; CDR3 protein: CASSPGLASNEQFF; CDR3 DNA: TGTGCCAGCAGTCCCGGACTAGCGAGCAATGAGCAGTTCTTC
V gene: TRBV19; J gene: TRBJ2-7; clone size: -; CDR3 length: 15; D gene: TRBD2; CDR3 protein: CASSIGTSGRYEQYF; CDR3 DNA: TGTGCCAGTAGTATCGGGACTAGCGGGAGGTACGAGCAGTACTTC
V gene: TRBV25-1; J gene: TRBJ1-1; clone size: -; CDR3 length: 11; D gene: TRBD1; CDR3 protein: CASRGLTEAFF; CDR3 DNA: TGTGCCTCCAGGGGGCTGACTGAAGCTTTCTTT
V gene: TRBV28; J gene: TRBJ2-5; clone size: -; CDR3 length: 17; D gene: -; CDR3 protein: CASSPQGRGESGETQYF; CDR3 DNA: TGTGCCAGCAGCCCCCAGGGCAGGGGGGAATCTGGAGAGACCCAGTACTTC
V gene: TRBV4-3; J gene: TRBJ1-1; clone size: -; CDR3 length: 16; D gene: -; CDR3 protein: CASSQDLTGLNTEAFF; CDR3 DNA: TGCGCCAGCAGCCAAGATCTTACAGGTCTGAACACTGAAGCTTTCTTT
V gene: TRBV6-6; J gene: TRBJ2-7; clone size: -; CDR3 length: 14; D gene: -; CDR3 protein: CASSYLGRDYEQYF; CDR3 DNA: TGTGCCAGCAGTTACCTCGGCAGGGATTACGAGCAGTACTTC
V gene: TRBV28; J gene: TRBJ2-2; clone size: -; CDR3 length: 14; D gene: TRBD2; CDR3 protein: CASRGTSLAGELFF; CDR3 DNA: TGTGCCAGCAGAGGGACTAGCCTTGCCGGGGAGCTGTTTTTT
V gene: TRBV7-9; J gene: TRBJ2-7; clone size: -; CDR3 length: 13; D gene: TRBD1; CDR3 protein: CASSLAQGGEQYF; CDR3 DNA: TGTGCCAGCAGCTTAGCACAGGGGGGCGAGCAGTACTTC
V gene: TRBV27; J gene: TRBJ1-5; clone size: -; CDR3 length: 13; D gene: -; CDR3 protein: CASSSGVWQPQHF; CDR3 DNA: TGTGCCAGCAGTTCTGGGGTGTGGCAGCCCCAGCATTTT
V gene: TRBV28; J gene: TRBJ2-1; clone size: -; CDR3 length: 17; D gene: TRBD2; CDR3 protein: CASSSFPPGTTVNEQFF; CDR3 DNA: TGTGCCAGCAGTTCTTTTCCTCCCGGGACTACGGTGAATGAGCAGTTCTTC
V gene: TRBV9; J gene: TRBJ2-1; clone size: -; CDR3 length: 13; D gene: -; CDR3 protein: CASSVDFYNEQFF; CDR3 DNA: TGTGCCAGCAGCGTAGACTTCTACAATGAGCAGTTCTTC
V gene: TRBV5-4; J gene: TRBJ2-3; clone size: -; CDR3 length: 13; D gene: -; CDR3 protein: CASSLFARHTQYF; CDR3 DNA: TGTGCCAGCAGCTTGTTTGCGCGACATACGCAGTATTTT
V gene: TRBV9; J gene: TRBJ2-7; clone size: -; CDR3 length: 13; D gene: -; CDR3 protein: CASSVDPTYEQYF; CDR3 DNA: TGTGCCAGCAGCGTCGACCCAACCTACGAGCAGTACTTC
V gene: TRBV5-1; J gene: TRBJ1-5; clone size: -; CDR3 length: 15; D gene: -; CDR3 protein: CASSPGTADNQPQHF; CDR3 DNA: TGCGCCAGCAGCCCCGGGACCGCCGATAATCAGCCCCAGCATTTT
V gene: TRBV7-8; J gene: TRBJ1-2; clone size: -; CDR3 length: 15; D gene: -; CDR3 protein: CASSPWTRANYGYTF; CDR3 DNA: TGTGCCAGCAGCCCATGGACAAGGGCGAACTATGGCTACACCTTC
V gene: TRBV6-6; J gene: TRBJ2-1; clone size: -; CDR3 length: 15; D gene: -; CDR3 protein: CASSYSDQPYNEQFF; CDR3 DNA: TGTGCCAGCAGTTACTCGGACCAACCCTACAATGAGCAGTTCTTC
V gene: TRBV7-2; J gene: TRBJ2-7; clone size: -; CDR3 length: 14; D gene: TRBD1; CDR3 protein: CASSFQGARYEQYF; CDR3 DNA: TGTGCCAGCAGCTTTCAGGGGGCCCGCTACGAGCAGTACTTC
V gene: TRBV10-3; J gene: TRBJ1-1; clone size: -; CDR3 length: 14; D gene: -; CDR3 protein: CAITGRGPNTEAFF; CDR3 DNA: TGTGCCATCACCGGACGGGGCCCGAACACTGAAGCTTTCTTT
V gene: TRBV30; J gene: TRBJ2-3; clone size: -; CDR3 length: 14; D gene: -; CDR3 protein: CAWIPSVFSNTQYF; CDR3 DNA: TGTGCCTGGATCCCTAGCGTTTTTTCAAATACGCAGTATTTT